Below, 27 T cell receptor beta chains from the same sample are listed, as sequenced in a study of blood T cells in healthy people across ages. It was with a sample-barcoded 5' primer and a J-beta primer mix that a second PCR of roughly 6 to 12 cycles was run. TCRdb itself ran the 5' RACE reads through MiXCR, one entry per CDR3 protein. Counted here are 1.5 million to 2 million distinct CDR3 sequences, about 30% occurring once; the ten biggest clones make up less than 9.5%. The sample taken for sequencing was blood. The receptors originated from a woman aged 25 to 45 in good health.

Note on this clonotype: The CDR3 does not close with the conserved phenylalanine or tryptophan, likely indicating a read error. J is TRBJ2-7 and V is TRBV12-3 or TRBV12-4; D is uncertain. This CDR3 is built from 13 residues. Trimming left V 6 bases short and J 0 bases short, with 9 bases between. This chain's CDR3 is CASSPRASYEQYS. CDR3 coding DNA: TGTGCCAGCAGCCCTCGCGCCTCCTACGAGCAGTACTCC.

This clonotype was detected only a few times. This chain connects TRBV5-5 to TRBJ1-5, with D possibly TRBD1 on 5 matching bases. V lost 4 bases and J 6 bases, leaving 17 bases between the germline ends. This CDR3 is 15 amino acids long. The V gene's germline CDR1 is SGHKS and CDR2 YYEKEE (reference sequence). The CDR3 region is CASSRGAVGSQPQHF. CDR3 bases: TGTGCCAGCAGCCGTGGGGCCGTGGGTAGTCAGCCCCAGCATTTT.

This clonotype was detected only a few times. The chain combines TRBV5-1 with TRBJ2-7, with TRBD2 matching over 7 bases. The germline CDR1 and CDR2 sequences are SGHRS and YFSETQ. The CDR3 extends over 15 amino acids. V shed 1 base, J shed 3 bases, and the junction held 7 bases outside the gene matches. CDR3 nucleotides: TGCGCCAGCAGCTTGTGGGGCGGGACTAACTACGAGCAGTACTTC. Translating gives CASSLWGGTNYEQYF.

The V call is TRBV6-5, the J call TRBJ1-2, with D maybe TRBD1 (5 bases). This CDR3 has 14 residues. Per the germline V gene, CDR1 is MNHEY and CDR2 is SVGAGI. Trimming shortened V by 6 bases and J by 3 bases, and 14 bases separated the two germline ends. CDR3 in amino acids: CASSLRQLDYGYTF. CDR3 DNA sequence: TGTGCCAGCAGCCTGAGACAGCTAGACTATGGCTACACCTTC.

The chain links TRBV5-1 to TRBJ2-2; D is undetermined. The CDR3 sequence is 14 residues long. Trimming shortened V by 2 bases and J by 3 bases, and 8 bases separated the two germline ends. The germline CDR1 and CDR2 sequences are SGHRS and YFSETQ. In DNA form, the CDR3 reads TGCGCCAGCAGCTTAGTACGCGACACCGGGGAGCTGTTTTTT. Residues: CASSLVRDTGELFF. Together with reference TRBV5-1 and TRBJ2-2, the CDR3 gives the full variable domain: KAGVTQTPRYLIKTRGQQVTLSCSPISGHRSVSWYQQTPGQGLQFLFEYFSETQRNKGNFPGRFSGRQFSNSRSEMNVSTLELGDSALYLCASSLVRDTGELFFGEGSRLTVL.

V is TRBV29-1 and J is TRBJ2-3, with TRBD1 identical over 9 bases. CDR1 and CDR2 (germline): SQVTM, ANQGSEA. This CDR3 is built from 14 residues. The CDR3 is CGSTGTGSTDTQYF. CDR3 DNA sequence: TGCGGCTCGACCGGGACAGGGTCGACAGATACGCAGTATTTT.

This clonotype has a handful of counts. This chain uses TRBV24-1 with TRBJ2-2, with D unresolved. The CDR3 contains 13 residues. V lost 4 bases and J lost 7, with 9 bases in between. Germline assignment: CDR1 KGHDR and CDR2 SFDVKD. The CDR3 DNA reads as TGTGCCACCAGTGACAGATTTAACGGGGAGCTGTTTTTT. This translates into CATSDRFNGELFF.

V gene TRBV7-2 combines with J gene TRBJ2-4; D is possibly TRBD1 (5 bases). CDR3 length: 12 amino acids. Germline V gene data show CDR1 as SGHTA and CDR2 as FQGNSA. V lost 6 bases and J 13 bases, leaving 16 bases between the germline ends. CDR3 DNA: TGTGCCAGCAGAGGGGCAGGTTATATGCAGTACTTC. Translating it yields CASRGAGYMQYF.

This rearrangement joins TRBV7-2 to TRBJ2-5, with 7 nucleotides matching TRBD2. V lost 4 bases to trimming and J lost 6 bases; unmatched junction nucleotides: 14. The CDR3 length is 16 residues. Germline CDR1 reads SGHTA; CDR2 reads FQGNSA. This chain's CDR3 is CASSSIGLVDRKTQYF. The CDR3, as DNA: TGTGCCAGCAGCTCCATCGGACTAGTGGACCGGAAGACCCAGTACTTC.

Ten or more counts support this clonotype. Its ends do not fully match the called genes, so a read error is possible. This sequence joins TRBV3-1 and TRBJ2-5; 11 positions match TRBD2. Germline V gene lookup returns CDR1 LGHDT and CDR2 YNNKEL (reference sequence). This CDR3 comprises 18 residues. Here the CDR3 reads CASSQGVIAGGLGETQYF. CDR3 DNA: TGTGCCAGCAGTCAAGGAGTAATAGCGGGGGGGCTGGGAGAGACCCAGTACTTC.

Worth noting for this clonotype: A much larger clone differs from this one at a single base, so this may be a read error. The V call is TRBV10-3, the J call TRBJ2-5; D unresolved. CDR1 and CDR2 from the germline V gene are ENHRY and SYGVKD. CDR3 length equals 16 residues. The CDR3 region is CAVSESTGSGNGEQYF. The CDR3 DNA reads TGTGCCGTCAGTGAGTCGACTGGATCAGGTAATGGAGAGCAGTACTTC.

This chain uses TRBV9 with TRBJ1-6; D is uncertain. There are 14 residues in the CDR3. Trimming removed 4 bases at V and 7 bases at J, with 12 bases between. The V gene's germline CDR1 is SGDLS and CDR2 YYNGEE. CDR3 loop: CASSIRTPNSPLHF. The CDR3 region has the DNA TGTGCCAGCAGCATCAGGACGCCCAATTCACCCCTCCACTTT.

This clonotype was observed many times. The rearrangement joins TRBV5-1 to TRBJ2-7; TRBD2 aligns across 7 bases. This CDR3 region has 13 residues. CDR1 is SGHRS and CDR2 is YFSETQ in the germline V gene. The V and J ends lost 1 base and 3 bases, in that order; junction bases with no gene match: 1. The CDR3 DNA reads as TGCGCCAGCAGCTTGACTAGCGTCTACGAGCAGTACTTC. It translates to CASSLTSVYEQYF.

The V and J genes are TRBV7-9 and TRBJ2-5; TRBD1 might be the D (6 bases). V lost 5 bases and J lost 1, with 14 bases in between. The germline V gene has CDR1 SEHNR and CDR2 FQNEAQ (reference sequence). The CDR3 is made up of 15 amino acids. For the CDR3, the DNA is TGTGCCAGCAGCGCAAGGGGGACATTCCAAGAGACCCAGTACTTC. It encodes CASSARGTFQETQYF.

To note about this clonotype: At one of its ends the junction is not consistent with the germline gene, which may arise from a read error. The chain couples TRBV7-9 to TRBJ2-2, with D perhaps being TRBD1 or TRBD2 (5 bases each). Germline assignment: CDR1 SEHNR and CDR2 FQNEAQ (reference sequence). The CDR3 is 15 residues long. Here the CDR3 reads CTSSPRWGETGERFF. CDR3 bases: TGTACCAGCAGCCCGCGGTGGGGCGAAACCGGGGAGCGGTTTTTT.

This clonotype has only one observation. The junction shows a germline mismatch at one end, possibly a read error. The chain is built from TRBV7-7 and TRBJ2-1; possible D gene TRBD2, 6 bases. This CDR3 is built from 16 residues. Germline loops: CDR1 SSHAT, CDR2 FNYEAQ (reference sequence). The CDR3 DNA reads TGCGCCAGCAGCTTAGTTCCGGAACTAGCTTACAATGAGCAGTTCTTC. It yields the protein CASSLVPELAYNEQFF.

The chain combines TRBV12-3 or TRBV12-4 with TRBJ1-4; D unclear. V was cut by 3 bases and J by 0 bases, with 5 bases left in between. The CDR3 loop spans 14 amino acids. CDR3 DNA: TGTGCCAGCAGTTTCGACGCAACTAATGAAAAACTGTTTTTT. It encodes CASSFDATNEKLFF.

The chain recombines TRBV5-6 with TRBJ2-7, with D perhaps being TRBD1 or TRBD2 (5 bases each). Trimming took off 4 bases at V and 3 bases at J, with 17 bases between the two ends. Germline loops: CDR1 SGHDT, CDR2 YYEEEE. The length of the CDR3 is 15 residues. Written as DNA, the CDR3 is TGTGCCAGCAGCCTGAGGGGTCCCGGCAGCTACGAGCAGTACTTC. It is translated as CASSLRGPGSYEQYF.

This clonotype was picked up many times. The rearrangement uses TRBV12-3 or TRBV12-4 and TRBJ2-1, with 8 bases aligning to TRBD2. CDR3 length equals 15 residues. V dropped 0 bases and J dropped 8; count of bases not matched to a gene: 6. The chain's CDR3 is CASSLASGDWDEQFF. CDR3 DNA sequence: TGTGCCAGCAGTTTAGCTAGCGGGGATTGGGATGAGCAGTTCTTC.

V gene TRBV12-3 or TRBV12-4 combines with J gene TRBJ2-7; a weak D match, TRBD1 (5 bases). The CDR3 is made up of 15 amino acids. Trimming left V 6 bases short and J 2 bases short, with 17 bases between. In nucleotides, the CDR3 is TGTGCCAGCAGGTTAACAGAAAAGGGGACCTACGAGCAGTACTTC. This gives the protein CASRLTEKGTYEQYF.

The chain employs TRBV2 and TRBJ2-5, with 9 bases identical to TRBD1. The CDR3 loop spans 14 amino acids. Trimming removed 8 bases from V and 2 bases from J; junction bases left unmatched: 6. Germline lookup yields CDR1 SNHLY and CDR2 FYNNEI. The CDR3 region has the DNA TGTGCCAGCGAAATGGACAGGGGTCAAGAGACCCAGTACTTC. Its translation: CASEMDRGQETQYF. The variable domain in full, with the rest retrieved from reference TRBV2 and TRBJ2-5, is EPEVTQTPSHQVTQMGQEVILRCVPISNHLYFYWYRQILGQKVEFLVSFYNNEISEKSEIFDDQFSVERPDGSNFTLKIRSTKLEDSAMYFCASEMDRGQETQYFGPGTRLLVL.

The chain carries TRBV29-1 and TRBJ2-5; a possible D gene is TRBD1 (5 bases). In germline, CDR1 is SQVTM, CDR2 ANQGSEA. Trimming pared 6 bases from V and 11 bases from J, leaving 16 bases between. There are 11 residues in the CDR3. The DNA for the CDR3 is TGCAGCGTCGACAGAGACAATGAGCAGTACTTC. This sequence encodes CSVDRDNEQYF.

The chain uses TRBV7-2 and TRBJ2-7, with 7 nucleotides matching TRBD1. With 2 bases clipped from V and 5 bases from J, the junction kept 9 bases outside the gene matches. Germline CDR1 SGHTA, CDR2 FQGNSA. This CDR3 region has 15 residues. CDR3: CASSLSGQVAHEQYF. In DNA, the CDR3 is TGTGCCAGCAGCTTATCCGGACAGGTGGCGCACGAGCAGTACTTC.

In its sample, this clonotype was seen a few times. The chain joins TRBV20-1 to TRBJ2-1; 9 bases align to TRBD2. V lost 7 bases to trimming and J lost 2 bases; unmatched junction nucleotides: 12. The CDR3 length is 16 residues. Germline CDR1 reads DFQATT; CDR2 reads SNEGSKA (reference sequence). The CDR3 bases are TGCAGTGGCTCCGAGCGGGGGGAAGGCACCTACAATGAGCAGTTCTTC. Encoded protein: CSGSERGEGTYNEQFF.

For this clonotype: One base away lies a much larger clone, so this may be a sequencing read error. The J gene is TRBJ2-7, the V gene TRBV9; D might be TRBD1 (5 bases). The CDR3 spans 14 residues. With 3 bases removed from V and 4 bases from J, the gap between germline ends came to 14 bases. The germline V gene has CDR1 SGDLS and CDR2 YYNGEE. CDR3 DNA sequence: TGTGCCAGCAGCGGAGACGAGGCAGGGTACGAGCAGTACTTC. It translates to CASSGDEAGYEQYF.

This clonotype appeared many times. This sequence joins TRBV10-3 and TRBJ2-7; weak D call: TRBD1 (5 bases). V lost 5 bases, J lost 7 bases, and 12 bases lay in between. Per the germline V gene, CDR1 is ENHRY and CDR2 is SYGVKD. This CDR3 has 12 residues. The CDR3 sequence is CAISNQGIEQYF. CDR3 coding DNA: TGTGCCATCAGTAACCAGGGAATAGAGCAGTACTTC.

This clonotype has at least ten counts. CDR3 in amino acids: CASTPTDQSGANVLTF. CDR3 DNA sequence: TGTGCCAGCACCCCCACAGACCAATCTGGGGCCAACGTCCTGACTTTC. This chain connects TRBV5-6 to TRBJ2-6, with D unresolved. V dropped 6 bases and J dropped 1 base, with 14 bases sitting between them. The CDR3 consists of 16 residues. Germline CDR1 SGHDT, CDR2 YYEEEE.